This T cell receptor beta chain comes out of a study of T cells in Graves' hyperthyroidism and ophthalmopathy. Study-level points and caveats: Ophthalmopathy got predicted by the model a median approximately 6.3 months before its onset. Also found in blood were most expanded thyroid clonotypes above 0.001.

It was RNA transcripts that yielded the amplified TCR beta CDR3 regions. The TCR CDR3 first-round RT-PCR relied on the HTBI primer set. TCRdb ran MiXCR on the multiplex PCR reads and lists one entry per CDR3 protein. In the table there are 490,000 or so distinct CDR3 sequences, approximately 23% of which are singletons. This CDR3 spans 13 amino acids. CDR1 and CDR2 (germline): SGHVS, FQNEAQ. V was clipped by 3 bases and J by 6 bases, with 12 bases between them. In this sample, this clonotype turned up many times. Its antigen remains unknown. What was sequenced was blood. This sequence was found in a woman in her 70s with Graves' ophthalmopathy. The chain has TRBV7-8 and TRBJ2-7; D is unclear. The CDR3: CASSFIQGGEQYF. As DNA, the CDR3 is TGTGCCAGCAGCTTCATCCAAGGTGGCGAGCAGTACTTC.